One sample yielded the 2 T cell receptor beta chains listed below, sequenced in a study of blood T cell repertoires in COVID-19. Measured with immunoSEQ multiplex PCR; TCRdb has only the in-frame clones, and not every one. The sample holds about 140,000 clones, about 83% seen once. The specimen was PBMCs or T cells enriched from blood (not recorded which). The receptors were gathered from a woman between 45 and 60 years old with acute COVID-19.

This sequence joins TRBV7-9 and TRBJ2-1, with 13 bases matching TRBD2. CDR3 length equals 16 residues. V gave up 4 bases and J gave up 7 bases; unmatched junction bases: 7. Germline-derived CDR1 and CDR2 are SEHNR and FQNEAQ (reference sequence). The CDR3 nucleotides read TGTGCCAGCAGCTCCTCGGGACTAGCGGGAAGGAATGAGCAGTTCTTC. The encoded protein is CASSSSGLAGRNEQFF.

V gene TRBV30 combines with J gene TRBJ1-2; TRBD1 aligns across 9 bases. The CDR3 consists of 13 residues. Germline-derived CDR1 and CDR2 are GTSNPN and SVGIG (reference sequence). Trimming took 3 bases from V and 8 from J; bases not matched to a gene: 7. The CDR3 sequence is CAWSVRQGVGYTF. The CDR3, as DNA: TGTGCCTGGAGCGTGAGACAGGGGGTAGGCTACACCTTC. The full variable domain, rest sourced from reference TRBV30 and TRBJ1-2, is SQTIHQWPATLVQPVGSPLSLECTVEGTSNPNLYWYRQAAGRGLQLLFYSVGIGQISSEVPQNLSASRPQDRQFILSSKKLLLSDSGFYLCAWSVRQGVGYTFGSGTRLTVV.